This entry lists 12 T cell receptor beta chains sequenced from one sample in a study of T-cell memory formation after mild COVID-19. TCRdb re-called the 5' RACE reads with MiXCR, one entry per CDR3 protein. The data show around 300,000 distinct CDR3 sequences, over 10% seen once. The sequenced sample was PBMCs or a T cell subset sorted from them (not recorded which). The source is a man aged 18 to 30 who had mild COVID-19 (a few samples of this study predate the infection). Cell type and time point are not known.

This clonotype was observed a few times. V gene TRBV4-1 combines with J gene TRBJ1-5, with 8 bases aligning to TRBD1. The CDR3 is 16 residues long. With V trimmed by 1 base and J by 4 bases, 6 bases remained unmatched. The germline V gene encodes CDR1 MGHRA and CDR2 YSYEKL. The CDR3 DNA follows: TGCGCCAGCAGCCAAGTAGTGCAGGGGGCGAATCAGCCCCAGCATTTT. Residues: CASSQVVQGANQPQHF.

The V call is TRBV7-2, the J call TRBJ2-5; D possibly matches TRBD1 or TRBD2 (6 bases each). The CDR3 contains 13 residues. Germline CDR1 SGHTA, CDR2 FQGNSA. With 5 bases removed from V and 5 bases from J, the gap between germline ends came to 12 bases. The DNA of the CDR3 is TGTGCCAGCAGCACCCAGGGGAGGGAGACCCAGTACTTC. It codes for CASSTQGRETQYF.

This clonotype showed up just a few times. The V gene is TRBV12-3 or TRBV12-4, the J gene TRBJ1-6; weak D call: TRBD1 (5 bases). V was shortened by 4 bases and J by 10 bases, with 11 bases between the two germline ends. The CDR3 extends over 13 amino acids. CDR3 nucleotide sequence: TGTGCCAGCAGTTCCTCAGGGATATCACCCCTCCACTTT. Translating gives CASSSSGISPLHF.

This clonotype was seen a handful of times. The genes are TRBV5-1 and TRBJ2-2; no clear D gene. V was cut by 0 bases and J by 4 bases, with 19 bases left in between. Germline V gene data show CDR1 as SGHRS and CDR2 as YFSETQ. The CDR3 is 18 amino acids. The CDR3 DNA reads TGCGCCAGCAGCTTGGCCGTTAGAGGACGGTACCTCACCGGGGAGCTGTTTTTT. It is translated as CASSLAVRGRYLTGELFF.

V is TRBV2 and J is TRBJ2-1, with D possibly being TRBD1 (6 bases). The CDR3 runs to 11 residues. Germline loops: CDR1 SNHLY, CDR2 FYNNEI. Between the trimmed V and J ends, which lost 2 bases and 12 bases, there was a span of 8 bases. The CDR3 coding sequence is TGTGCCAGCAGTGAATACAGGGCGCAGTTCTTC. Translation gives CASSEYRAQFF.

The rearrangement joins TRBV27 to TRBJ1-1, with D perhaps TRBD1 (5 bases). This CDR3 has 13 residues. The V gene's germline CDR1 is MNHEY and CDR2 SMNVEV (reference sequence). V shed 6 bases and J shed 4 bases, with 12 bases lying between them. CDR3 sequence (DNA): TGTGCCAGCAGGCCATCAGGGCGCACTGAAGCTTTCTTT. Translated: CASRPSGRTEAFF.

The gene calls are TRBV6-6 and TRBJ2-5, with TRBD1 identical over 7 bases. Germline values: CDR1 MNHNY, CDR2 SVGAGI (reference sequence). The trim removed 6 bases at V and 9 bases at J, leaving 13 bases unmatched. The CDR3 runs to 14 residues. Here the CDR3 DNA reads TGTGCCAGCAGAGGACAGGATCGCCCCCGGGCCCAGTACTTC. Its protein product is CASRGQDRPRAQYF.

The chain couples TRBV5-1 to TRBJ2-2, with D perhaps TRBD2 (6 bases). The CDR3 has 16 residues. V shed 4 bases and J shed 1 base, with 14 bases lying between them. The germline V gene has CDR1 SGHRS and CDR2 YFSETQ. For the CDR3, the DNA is TGCGCCAGCAGCCCATCTCCCGGGGGGAACACCGGGGAGCTGTTTTTT. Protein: CASSPSPGGNTGELFF.

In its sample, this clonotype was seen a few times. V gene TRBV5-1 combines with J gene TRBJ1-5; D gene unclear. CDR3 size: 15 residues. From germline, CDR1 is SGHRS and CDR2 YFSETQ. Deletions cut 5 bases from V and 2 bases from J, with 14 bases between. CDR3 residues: CASRKEATGNQPQHF. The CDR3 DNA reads TGCGCCAGCAGGAAAGAGGCTACTGGCAATCAGCCCCAGCATTTT. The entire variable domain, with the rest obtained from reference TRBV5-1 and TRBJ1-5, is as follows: KAGVTQTPRYLIKTRGQQVTLSCSPISGHRSVSWYQQTPGQGLQFLFEYFSETQRNKGNFPGRFSGRQFSNSRSEMNVSTLELGDSALYLCASRKEATGNQPQHFGDGTRLSIL.

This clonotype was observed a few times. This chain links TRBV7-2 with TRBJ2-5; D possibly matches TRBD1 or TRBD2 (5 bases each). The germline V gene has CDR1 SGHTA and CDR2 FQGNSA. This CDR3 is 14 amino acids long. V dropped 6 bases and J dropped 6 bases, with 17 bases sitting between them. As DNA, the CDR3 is TGTGCCAGCAGATCGGGACGGGACGGGAAGACCCAGTACTTC. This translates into CASRSGRDGKTQYF.

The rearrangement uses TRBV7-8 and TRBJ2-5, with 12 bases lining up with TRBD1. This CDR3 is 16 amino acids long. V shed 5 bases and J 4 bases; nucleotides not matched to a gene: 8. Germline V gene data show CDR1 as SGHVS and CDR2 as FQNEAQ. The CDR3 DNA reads TGTGCCAGCAGCACCCGGGGACAGGGGGCGGGAGAGACCCAGTACTTC. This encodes CASSTRGQGAGETQYF.

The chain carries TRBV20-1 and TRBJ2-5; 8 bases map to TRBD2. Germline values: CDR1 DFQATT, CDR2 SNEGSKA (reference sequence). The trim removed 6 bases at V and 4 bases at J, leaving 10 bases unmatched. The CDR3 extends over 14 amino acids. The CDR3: CSAVGGGLGETQYF. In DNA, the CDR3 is TGCAGTGCCGTCGGGGGGGGCTTGGGAGAGACCCAGTACTTC.